This T cell receptor beta chain originates from a study of identical twins. Study-wide results and limits: Twin pairs' shared out-of-frame alpha sequences were enriched in low generation probability. Sharing of beta out-of-frame sequences by twins showed a weaker excess. Reduced insertions were recorded for abundant cord blood beta clonotypes, with no such pattern in memory repertoires.

This clonotype was observed a few times. Its antigen is currently unknown. Carrying unique molecular identifiers, the cDNA also gained a universal primer site through template switching. TCRdb reprocessed the 5' RACE reads with MiXCR, giving one entry per CDR3 protein. The table lists some 710,000 distinct CDR3 sequences, roughly 6% of them singletons. Germline CDR1 reads SGDLS; CDR2 reads YYNGEE. This CDR3 spans 16 amino acids. Trimming removed 4 bases from V and 4 bases from J; junction bases left unmatched: 11. The chain links TRBV9 to TRBJ2-3; 8 positions match TRBD2. Sample: naive T cells sorted from blood. The TCR originated in a man between 18 and 35 years old in good health. CDR3 protein: CASSQRSGEAADTQYF. Written as DNA, the CDR3 is TGTGCCAGCAGCCAACGTAGCGGGGAGGCGGCAGATACGCAGTATTTT.